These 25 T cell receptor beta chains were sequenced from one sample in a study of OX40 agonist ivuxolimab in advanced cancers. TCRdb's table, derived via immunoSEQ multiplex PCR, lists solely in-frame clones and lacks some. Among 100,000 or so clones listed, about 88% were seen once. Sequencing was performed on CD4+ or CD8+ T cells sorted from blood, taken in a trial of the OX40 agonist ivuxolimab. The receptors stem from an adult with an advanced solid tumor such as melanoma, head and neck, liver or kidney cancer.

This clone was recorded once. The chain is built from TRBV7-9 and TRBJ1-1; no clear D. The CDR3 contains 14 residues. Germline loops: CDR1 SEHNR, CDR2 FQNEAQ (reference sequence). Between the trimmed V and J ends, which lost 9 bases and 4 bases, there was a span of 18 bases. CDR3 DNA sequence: TGTGCCAGTAAGGGCCTAACTCCCCTCACTGAAGCTTTCTTT. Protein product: CASKGLTPLTEAFF. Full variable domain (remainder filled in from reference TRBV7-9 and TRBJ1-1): DTGVSQNPRHKITKRGQNVTFRCDPISEHNRLYWYRQTLGQGPEFLTYFQNEAQLEKSRLLSDRFSAERPKGSFSTLEIQRTEQGDSAMYLCASKGLTPLTEAFFGQGTRLTVV.

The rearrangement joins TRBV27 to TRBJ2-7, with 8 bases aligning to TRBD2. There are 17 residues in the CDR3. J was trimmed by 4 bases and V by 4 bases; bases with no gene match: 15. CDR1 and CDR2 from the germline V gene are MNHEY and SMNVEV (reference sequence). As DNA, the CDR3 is TGTGCCAGCAGTTCCCCCTCTGGGCGGGAGGCTCTTTACGAGCAGTACTTC. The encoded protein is CASSSPSGREALYEQYF.

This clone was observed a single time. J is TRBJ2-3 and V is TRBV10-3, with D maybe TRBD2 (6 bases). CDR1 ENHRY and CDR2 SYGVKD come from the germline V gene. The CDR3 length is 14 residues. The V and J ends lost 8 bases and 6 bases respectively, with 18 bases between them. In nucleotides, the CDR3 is TGTGCCATCCAACGGGAGAACTCAGCGGATACGCAGTATTTT. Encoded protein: CAIQRENSADTQYF.

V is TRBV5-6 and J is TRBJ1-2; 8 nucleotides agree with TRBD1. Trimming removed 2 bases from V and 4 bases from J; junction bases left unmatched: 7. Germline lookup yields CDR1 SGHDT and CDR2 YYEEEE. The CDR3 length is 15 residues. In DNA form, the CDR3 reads TGTGCCAGCAGCTTTTCGGACAGGGTCGCCTATGGCTACACCTTC. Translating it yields CASSFSDRVAYGYTF.

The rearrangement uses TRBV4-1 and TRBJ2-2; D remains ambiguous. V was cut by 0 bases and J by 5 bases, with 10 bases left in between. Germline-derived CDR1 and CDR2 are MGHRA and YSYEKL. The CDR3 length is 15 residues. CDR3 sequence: CASSQDRVATGELFF. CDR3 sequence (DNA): TGCGCCAGCAGCCAAGATCGGGTCGCGACCGGGGAGCTGTTTTTT.

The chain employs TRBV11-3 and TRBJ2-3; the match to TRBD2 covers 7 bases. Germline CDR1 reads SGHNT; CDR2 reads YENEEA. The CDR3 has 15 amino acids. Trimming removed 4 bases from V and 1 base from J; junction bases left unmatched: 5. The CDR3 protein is CASSSRAGGTDTQYF. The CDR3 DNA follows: TGTGCCAGCAGCTCCAGGGCGGGAGGCACAGATACGCAGTATTTT. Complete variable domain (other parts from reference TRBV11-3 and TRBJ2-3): EAGVVQSPRYKIIEKKQPVAFWCNPISGHNTLYWYLQNLGQGPELLIRYENEEAVDDSQLPKDRFSAERLKGVDSTLKIQPAELGDSAVYLCASSSRAGGTDTQYFGPGTRLTVL.

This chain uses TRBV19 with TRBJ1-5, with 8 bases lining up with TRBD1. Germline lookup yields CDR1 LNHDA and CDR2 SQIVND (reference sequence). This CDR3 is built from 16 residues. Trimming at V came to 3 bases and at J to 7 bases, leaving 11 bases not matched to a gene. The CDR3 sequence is CASSIRTGTLGQPQHF. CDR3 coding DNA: TGTGCCAGTAGTATTCGGACAGGGACTCTAGGACAGCCCCAGCATTTT. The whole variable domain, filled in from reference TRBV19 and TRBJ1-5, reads DGGITQSPKYLFRKEGQNVTLSCEQNLNHDAMYWYRQDPGQGLRLIYYSQIVNDFQKGDIAEGYSVSREKKESFPLTVTSAQKNPTAFYLCASSIRTGTLGQPQHFGDGTRLSIL.

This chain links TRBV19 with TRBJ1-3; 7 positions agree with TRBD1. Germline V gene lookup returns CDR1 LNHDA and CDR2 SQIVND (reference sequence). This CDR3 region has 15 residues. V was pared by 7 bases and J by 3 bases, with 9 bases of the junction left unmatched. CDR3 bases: TGTGCCAGTACCCCGGAAGGGGGCTTTGGAAACACCATATATTTT. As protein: CASTPEGGFGNTIYF.

This chain's CDR3 is CASRTVSNYGYTF. The DNA of the CDR3 is TGTGCCAGCAGAACTGTCAGCAACTATGGCTACACCTTC. The chain combines TRBV6-1 with TRBJ1-2; D is uncertain. V was clipped by 6 bases and J by 2 bases, with 10 bases between them. CDR3 length equals 13 residues. Germline V gene lookup returns CDR1 MNHNS and CDR2 SASEGT.

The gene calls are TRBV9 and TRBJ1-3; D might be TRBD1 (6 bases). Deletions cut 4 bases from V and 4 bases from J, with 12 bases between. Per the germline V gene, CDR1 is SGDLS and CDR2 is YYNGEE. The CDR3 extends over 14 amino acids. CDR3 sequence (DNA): TGTGCCAGCAGCCGCACAGGGCCCGGAAACACCATATATTTT. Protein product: CASSRTGPGNTIYF.

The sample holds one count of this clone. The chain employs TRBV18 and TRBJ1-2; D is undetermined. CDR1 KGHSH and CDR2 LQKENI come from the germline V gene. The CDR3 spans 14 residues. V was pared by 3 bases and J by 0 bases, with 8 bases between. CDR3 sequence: CASSPILTNYGYTF. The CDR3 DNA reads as TGTGCCAGCTCACCGATTTTGACTAACTATGGCTACACCTTC.

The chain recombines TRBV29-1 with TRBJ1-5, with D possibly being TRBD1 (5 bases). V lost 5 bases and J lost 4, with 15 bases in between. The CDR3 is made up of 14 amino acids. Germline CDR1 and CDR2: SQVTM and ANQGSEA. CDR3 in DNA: TGCAGCGTTAAGACCGGGACGGCGAATCAGCCCCAGCATTTT. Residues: CSVKTGTANQPQHF.

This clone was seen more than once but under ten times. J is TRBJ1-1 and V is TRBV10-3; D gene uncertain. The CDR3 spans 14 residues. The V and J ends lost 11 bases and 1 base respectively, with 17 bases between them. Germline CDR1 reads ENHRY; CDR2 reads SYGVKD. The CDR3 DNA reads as TGTGCCTCCAAAAAGGAGAATAAGAACACTGAAGCTTTCTTT. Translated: CASKKENKNTEAFF.

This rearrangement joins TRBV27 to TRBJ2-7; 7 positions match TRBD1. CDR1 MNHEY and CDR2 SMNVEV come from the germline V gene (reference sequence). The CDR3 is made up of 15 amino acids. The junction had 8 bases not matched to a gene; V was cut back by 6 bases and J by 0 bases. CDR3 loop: CASRALGQSSYEQYF. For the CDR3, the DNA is TGTGCCAGCAGAGCCCTGGGACAGAGCTCCTACGAGCAGTACTTC.

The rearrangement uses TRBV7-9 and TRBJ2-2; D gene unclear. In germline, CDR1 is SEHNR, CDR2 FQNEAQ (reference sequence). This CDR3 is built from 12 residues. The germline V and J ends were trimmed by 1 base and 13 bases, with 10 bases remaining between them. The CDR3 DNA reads TGTGCCAGCAGCTTAGATAGTGTGTGGCTGTTTTTT. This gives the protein CASSLDSVWLFF.

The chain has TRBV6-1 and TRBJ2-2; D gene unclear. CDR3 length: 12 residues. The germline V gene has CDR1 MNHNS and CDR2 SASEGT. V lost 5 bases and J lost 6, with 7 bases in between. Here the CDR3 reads CASSFAAGELFF. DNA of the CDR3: TGTGCCAGCAGTTTTGCGGCCGGGGAGCTGTTTTTT.

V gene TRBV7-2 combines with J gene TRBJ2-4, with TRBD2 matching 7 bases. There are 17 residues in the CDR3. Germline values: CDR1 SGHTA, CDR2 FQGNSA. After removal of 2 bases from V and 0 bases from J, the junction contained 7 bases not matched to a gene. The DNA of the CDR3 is TGTGCCAGCAGCTTATTGGTCTTAGCGGGAGCCAAAAACATTCAGTACTTC. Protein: CASSLLVLAGAKNIQYF. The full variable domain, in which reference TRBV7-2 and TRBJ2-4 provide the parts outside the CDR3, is GAGVSQSPSNKVTEKGKDVELRCDPISGHTALYWYRQSLGQGLEFLIYFQGNSAPDKSGLPSDRFSAERTGGSVSTLTIQRTQQEDSAVYLCASSLLVLAGAKNIQYFGAGTRLSVL.

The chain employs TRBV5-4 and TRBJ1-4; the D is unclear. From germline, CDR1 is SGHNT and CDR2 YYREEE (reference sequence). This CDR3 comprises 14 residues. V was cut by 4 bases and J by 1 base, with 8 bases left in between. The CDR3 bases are TGTGCCAGCAGCCCTGGTGTAACTAATGAAAAACTGTTTTTT. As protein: CASSPGVTNEKLFF.

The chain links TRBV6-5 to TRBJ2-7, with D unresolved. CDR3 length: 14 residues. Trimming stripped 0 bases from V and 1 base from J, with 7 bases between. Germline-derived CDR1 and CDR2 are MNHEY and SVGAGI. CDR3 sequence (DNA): TGTGCCAGCAGTTACTCGTTTCGTTCCTACGAGCAGTACTTC. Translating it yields CASSYSFRSYEQYF.

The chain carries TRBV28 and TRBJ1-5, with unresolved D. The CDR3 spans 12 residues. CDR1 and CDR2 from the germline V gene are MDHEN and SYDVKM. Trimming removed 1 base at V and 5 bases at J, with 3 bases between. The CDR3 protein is CASSLLDQPQHF. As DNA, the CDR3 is TGTGCCAGCAGTTTATTGGATCAGCCCCAGCATTTT.

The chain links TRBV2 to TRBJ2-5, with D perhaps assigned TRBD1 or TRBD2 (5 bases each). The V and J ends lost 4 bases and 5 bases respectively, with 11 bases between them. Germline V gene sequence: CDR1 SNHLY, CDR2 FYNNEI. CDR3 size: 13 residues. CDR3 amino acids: CASSGGSAETQYF. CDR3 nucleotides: TGTGCCAGCAGTGGGGGGAGCGCGGAGACCCAGTACTTC.

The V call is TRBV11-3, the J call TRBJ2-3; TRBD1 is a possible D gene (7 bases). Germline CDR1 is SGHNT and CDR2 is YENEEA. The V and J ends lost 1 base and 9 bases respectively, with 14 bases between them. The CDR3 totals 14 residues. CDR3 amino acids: CASSLVPGGHTQYF. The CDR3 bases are TGTGCCAGCAGCTTAGTCCCAGGGGGGCACACGCAGTATTTT.

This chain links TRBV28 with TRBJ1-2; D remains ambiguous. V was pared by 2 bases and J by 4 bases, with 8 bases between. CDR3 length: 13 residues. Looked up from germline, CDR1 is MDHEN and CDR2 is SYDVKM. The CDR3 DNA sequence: TGTGCCAGCAGTTTAGTGGGAACCTATGGCTACACCTTC. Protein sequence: CASSLVGTYGYTF.

The CDR3 DNA sequence: TGTGCCAGTAGTATCTACACCCTCTATGGCTACACCTTC. Protein sequence: CASSIYTLYGYTF. This chain connects TRBV19 to TRBJ1-2; D unclear. The CDR3 is 13 residues long. From germline, CDR1 is LNHDA and CDR2 SQIVND (reference sequence). Trimming took 3 bases from V and 4 from J, leaving 9 bases between them.

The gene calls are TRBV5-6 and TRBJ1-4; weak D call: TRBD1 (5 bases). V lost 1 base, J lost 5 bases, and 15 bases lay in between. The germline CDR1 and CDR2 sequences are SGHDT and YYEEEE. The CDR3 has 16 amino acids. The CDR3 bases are TGTGCCAGCAGCTTGACATACAGGTCGAGGAATGAAAAACTGTTTTTT. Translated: CASSLTYRSRNEKLFF.